The clone carrying this T cell receptor beta chain was counted only a few times. What it binds is not known. The record originates from a study of blood T cells in healthy people across ages. A second PCR, run for roughly 7 to 12 cycles, used a sample-barcoded 5' primer plus a J-beta primer mix. Each sample provided no less than 2.5 million CDR3-containing paired-end reads. TCRdb re-analysed the 5' RACE reads in MiXCR, keeping a single row per CDR3 protein. This repertoire shows approximately 850,000 distinct CDR3 sequences, 44% found once; its top ten account for roughly 19%. Regarding the study as a whole: Estimated diversity that came from one million T cells was considered an underestimate.

The CDR3 covers 12 residues. The germline gives CDR1 DFQATT, CDR2 SNEGSKA (reference sequence). About 9.6 milliliters of peripheral blood were drawn from each donor into EDTA-treated tubes. Isolating PBMCs gave at least 7 million of these cells per sample. The sequenced sample was blood. This receptor was obtained from a man aged 60 to 75 in good health. This chain connects TRBV20-1 to TRBJ2-5; D unresolved. Written as DNA, the CDR3 is TGCAGCCAATTAGACACTCAGGAGACCCAGTACTTC. Its protein is CSQLDTQETQYF.